Below are 19 T cell receptor beta chains sequenced from a single sample in a study of cytomegalovirus exposure and HLA in healthy donors. Primers for the PCR totalled 60 Vbeta and 13 Jbeta. TCRdb's copy holds only in-frame clones and misses some; the assay was immunoSEQ multiplex PCR. Of over 150,000 clones in the sample, about 70% were seen once. The sequencing sample was made of PBMCs. Receptor source: a young man in good health and CMV-seronegative.

The genes are TRBV27 and TRBJ1-5; D is unclear. Trimming removed 10 bases at V and 2 bases at J, with 9 bases between. This CDR3 has 12 residues. The germline V gene has CDR1 MNHEY and CDR2 SMNVEV (reference sequence). In DNA form, the CDR3 reads TGTGCCACGGGTTTTGGCAATCAGCCCCAGCATTTT. As protein: CATGFGNQPQHF.

The chain recombines TRBV15 with TRBJ2-3; maybe TRBD2 (5 bases). The length of the CDR3 is 14 residues. The germline V gene encodes CDR1 LNHNV and CDR2 YYDKDF (reference sequence). Trimming shortened V by 3 bases and J by 4 bases, and 11 bases separated the two germline ends. CDR3 coding DNA: TGTGCCACCAGCAGTCTGGCGGGCTCAGATACGCAGTATTTT. Amino acids: CATSSLAGSDTQYF.

This chain links TRBV7-9 with TRBJ2-3; TRBD1 agrees at 8 bases. This CDR3 has 15 amino acids. The J segment lost 2 bases and the V segment lost 4 bases, leaving 5 bases of the junction unmatched. Looked up from germline, CDR1 is SEHNR and CDR2 is FQNEAQ (reference sequence). CDR3 sequence: CASSSPRGLTDTQYF. The DNA for the CDR3 is TGTGCCAGCAGCTCTCCCAGGGGGCTCACAGATACGCAGTATTTT.

On this clone itself: Within the sample, other DNA sequences also encode this same CDR3. The chain carries TRBV6-5 and TRBJ2-1; perhaps TRBD1 as D (6 bases). This CDR3 comprises 15 residues. The V gene lost 0 bases and the J gene lost 0 bases, with 6 bases spanning the gap. CDR1 is MNHEY, CDR2 SVGAGI, per germline. Here the CDR3 reads CASSYSGGSYNEQFF. CDR3 nucleotides: TGTGCCAGCAGTTACTCAGGGGGCTCCTACAATGAGCAGTTCTTC.

This clone was seen more than once but under ten times. CDR3 loop: CASSADRGAYEQYV. DNA of the CDR3: TGTGCCAGCAGTGCGGACAGGGGGGCCTACGAGCAGTACGTC. J is TRBJ2-7 and V is TRBV27; TRBD1 matches 10 bases. V was clipped by 5 bases and J by 2 bases; unmatched bases: 3. Germline V gene sequence: CDR1 MNHEY, CDR2 SMNVEV (reference sequence). The CDR3 consists of 14 residues.

This clone has only a few counts. The gene calls are TRBV7-2 and TRBJ1-3, with 7 bases matching TRBD1. Unmatched junction bases numbered 10, after V lost 5 bases and J lost 0 bases. CDR1 is SGHTA, CDR2 FQGNSA, per germline. The CDR3 is made up of 17 amino acids. The CDR3 nucleotides are TGTGCCAGCAGCGGGGGGACAGCCGGTTACTCTGGAAACACCATATATTTT. Translated: CASSGGTAGYSGNTIYF. The whole variable domain, remainder taken from reference TRBV7-2 and TRBJ1-3, is GAGVSQSPSNKVTEKGKDVELRCDPISGHTALYWYRQSLGQGLEFLIYFQGNSAPDKSGLPSDRFSAERTGGSVSTLTIQRTQQEDSAVYLCASSGGTAGYSGNTIYFGEGSWLTVV.

This clone was observed a single time. The genes are TRBV6-5 and TRBJ2-3; TRBD1 aligns across 12 bases. J lost 2 bases, V lost 6 bases, and 3 bases had no gene match. The CDR3 is made up of 15 amino acids. The germline V gene encodes CDR1 MNHEY and CDR2 SVGAGI. In DNA, the CDR3 is TGTGCCAGCAGCTCGGGACAGGGGGCCACAGATACGCAGTATTTT. Protein product: CASSSGQGATDTQYF.

The chain couples TRBV6-4 to TRBJ2-7; TRBD1 matches at 7 bases. CDR3 length: 13 amino acids. J was trimmed by 2 bases and V by 6 bases; bases with no gene match: 4. The germline V gene encodes CDR1 MRHNA and CDR2 SNTAGT. The CDR3 region is CASRRQGPYEQYV. In DNA form, the CDR3 reads TGTGCCAGCAGAAGACAGGGACCCTACGAGCAGTACGTC.

This clone was detected a few times. This chain connects TRBV21-1 to TRBJ2-6; the D call TRBD2 from the table was never checked on the DNA. TRBV21-1 is described as a pseudogene. The CDR3 consists of 17 residues. The CDR3 reads CASSLIRGGAGANVLTF. The CDR3 nucleotides read TGTGCCAGCAGCCTGATAAGGGGGGGAGCTGGGGCCAACGTCCTGACTTTC.

The V call is TRBV12-5, the J call TRBJ2-5; D may be TRBD1 (6 bases). The CDR3 consists of 17 residues. Germline V gives CDR1 LGHNT, CDR2 FRNRAP. Trimming stripped 0 bases from V and 5 bases from J, with 19 bases between. CDR3 nucleotides: TGTGCTAGTGGTTTGGTATACCATTGGGGGCGTGAGGAGACCCAGTACTTC. Its protein is CASGLVYHWGREETQYF. The variable domain in full, with the rest retrieved from reference TRBV12-5 and TRBJ2-5, is DARVTQTPRHKVTEMGQEVTMRCQPILGHNTVFWYRQTMMQGLELLAYFRNRAPLDDSGMPKDRFSAEMPDATLATLKIQPSEPRDSAVYFCASGLVYHWGREETQYFGPGTRLLVL.

V usage is TRBV29-1 and J usage is TRBJ2-5; no definite D call. The V gene's germline CDR1 is SQVTM and CDR2 ANQGSEA. Trimming removed 4 bases at V and 1 base at J, with 13 bases between. The CDR3 is made up of 14 amino acids. CDR3 amino acids: CSVVFVQFQETQYF. CDR3 nucleotide sequence: TGCAGCGTTGTATTTGTACAGTTCCAAGAGACCCAGTACTTC.

This clone was counted between two and nine times. The J gene is TRBJ1-1, the V gene TRBV4-1, with 7 bases fitting TRBD1. CDR1 MGHRA and CDR2 YSYEKL come from the germline V gene. V lost 2 bases and J lost 6; bases outside the gene matches: 12. The CDR3 extends over 16 amino acids. This CDR3 is CASSQYFSGTDSEAFF. The CDR3 nucleotides are TGCGCCAGCAGCCAATACTTCTCTGGGACAGACTCTGAAGCTTTCTTT.

The chain carries TRBV2 and TRBJ2-5; weak D call: TRBD1 (6 bases). The V gene lost 5 bases and the J gene lost 2 bases, with 15 bases spanning the gap. The germline CDR1 and CDR2 sequences are SNHLY and FYNNEI. This CDR3 contains 15 residues. In nucleotides, the CDR3 is TGTGCCAGCAGTCAGGCCAGGGGCCCACAAGAGACCCAGTACTTC. Protein product: CASSQARGPQETQYF.

The chain is built from TRBV4-3 and TRBJ1-3; TRBD1 aligns across 10 bases. The V and J ends lost 3 bases and 0 bases, in that order; junction bases with no gene match: 8. The CDR3 has 18 residues. Germline loops: CDR1 LGHNA, CDR2 YSLEER. The CDR3 DNA sequence: TGCGCCAGCAGCCACCGCGGACAGGGGGGTTTCTCTGGAAACACCATATATTTT. Its protein is CASSHRGQGGFSGNTIYF.

Turning to this clone: At one of its ends the junction is not consistent with the germline gene, which may arise from a read error. This chain connects TRBV11-3 to TRBJ2-7, with 7 positions matching TRBD1. The CDR3 has 15 residues. Germline CDR1 reads SGHNT; CDR2 reads YENEEA. The CDR3 DNA reads TGTGCCAGCAGCTTAGGTAGAGGGGGCTCCGACGAGCAGTACTTC. It encodes CASSLGRGGSDEQYF. The complete variable domain, with remaining parts taken from reference TRBV11-3 and TRBJ2-7, reads EAGVVQSPRYKIIEKKQPVAFWCNPISGHNTLYWYLQNLGQGPELLIRYENEEAVDDSQLPKDRFSAERLKGVDSTLKIQPAELGDSAVYLCASSLGRGGSDEQYFGPGTRLTVT.

J is TRBJ1-1 and V is TRBV28, with D perhaps matching TRBD1 (6 bases). This CDR3 contains 18 residues. Germline assignment: CDR1 MDHEN and CDR2 SYDVKM. V was pared by 7 bases and J by 3 bases, with 27 bases between. The CDR3 nucleotides are TGTGCCAGCAAGGGTCTCTACGGTCTCTATCCAGGGGACACTGAAGCTTTCTTT. It codes for CASKGLYGLYPGDTEAFF.

V gene TRBV2 combines with J gene TRBJ1-1; 11 nucleotides match TRBD1. Trimming took 3 bases from V and 10 from J; bases not matched to a gene: 7. Germline V CDR1 and CDR2: SNHLY, FYNNEI. CDR3 size: 14 residues. The CDR3: CASSEDRGRFGAFF. The DNA for the CDR3 is TGTGCCAGCAGTGAGGACAGGGGGCGTTTTGGAGCTTTCTTT.

In its sample, this clone was seen a few times. V is TRBV6-1 and J is TRBJ1-5; 9 bases fit TRBD1. Unmatched junction bases numbered 2, after V lost 8 bases and J lost 3 bases. The CDR3 sequence is 13 residues long. Germline CDR1 MNHNS, CDR2 SASEGT. CDR3 in DNA: TGTGCCAGCCGGACAGGGGTCAATCAGCCCCAGCATTTT. Encoded protein: CASRTGVNQPQHF.

The CDR3 sequence is CASTRTGGGEQYF. In DNA, the CDR3 is TGTGCCAGCACCCGGACAGGGGGAGGAGAGCAGTACTTC. The V gene is TRBV6-5, the J gene TRBJ2-7; 10 bases map to TRBD1. The CDR3 is 13 amino acids. In germline, CDR1 is MNHEY, CDR2 SVGAGI. After removal of 7 bases from V and 7 bases from J, the junction contained 7 bases not matched to a gene.